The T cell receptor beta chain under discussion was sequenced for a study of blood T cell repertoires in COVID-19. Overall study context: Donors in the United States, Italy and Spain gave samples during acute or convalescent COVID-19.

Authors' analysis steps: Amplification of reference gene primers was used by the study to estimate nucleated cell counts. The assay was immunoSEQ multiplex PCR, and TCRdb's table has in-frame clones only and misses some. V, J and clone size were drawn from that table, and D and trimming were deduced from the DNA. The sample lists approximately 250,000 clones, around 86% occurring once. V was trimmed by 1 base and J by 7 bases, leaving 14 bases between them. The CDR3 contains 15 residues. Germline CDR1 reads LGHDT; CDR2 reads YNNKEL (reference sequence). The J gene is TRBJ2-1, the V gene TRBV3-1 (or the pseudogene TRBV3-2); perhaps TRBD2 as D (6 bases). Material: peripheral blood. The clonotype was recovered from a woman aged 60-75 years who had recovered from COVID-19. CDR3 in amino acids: CASSQGRGVGNEQFF. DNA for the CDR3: TGTGCCAGCAGCCAAGGGAGGGGAGTTGGTAATGAGCAGTTCTTC.